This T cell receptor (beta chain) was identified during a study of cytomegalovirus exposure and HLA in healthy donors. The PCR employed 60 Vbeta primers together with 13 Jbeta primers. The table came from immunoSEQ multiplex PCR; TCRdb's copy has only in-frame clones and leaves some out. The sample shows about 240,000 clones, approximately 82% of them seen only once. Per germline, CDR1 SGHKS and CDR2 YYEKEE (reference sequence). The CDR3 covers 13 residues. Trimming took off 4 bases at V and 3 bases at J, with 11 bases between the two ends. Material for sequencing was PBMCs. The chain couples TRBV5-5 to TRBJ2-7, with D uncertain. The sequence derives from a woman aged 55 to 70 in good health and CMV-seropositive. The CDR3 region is CASSPRGFYEQYF. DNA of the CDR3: TGTGCCAGCAGCCCCCGAGGATTCTACGAGCAGTACTTC.